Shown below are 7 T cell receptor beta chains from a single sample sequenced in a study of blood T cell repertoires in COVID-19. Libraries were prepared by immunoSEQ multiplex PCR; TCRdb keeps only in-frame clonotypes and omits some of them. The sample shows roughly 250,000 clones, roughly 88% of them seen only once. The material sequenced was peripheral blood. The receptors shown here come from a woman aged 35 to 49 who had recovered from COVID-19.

Here the CDR3 DNA reads TGTGCCAGCATCGACAGGGAGAGTTACGAGCAGTACTTC. Amino acid sequence: CASIDRESYEQYF. V gene TRBV6-5 combines with J gene TRBJ2-7, with 7 nucleotides matching TRBD1. Germline V lookup: CDR1 MNHEY, CDR2 SVGAGI. This CDR3 region has 13 residues. V shed 7 bases, J shed 4 bases, and the junction held 7 bases outside the gene matches.

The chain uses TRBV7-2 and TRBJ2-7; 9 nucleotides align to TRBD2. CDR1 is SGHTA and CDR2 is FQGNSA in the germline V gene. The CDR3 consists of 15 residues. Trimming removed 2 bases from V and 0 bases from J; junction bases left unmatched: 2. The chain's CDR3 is CASSLSSGNSYEQYF. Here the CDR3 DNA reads TGTGCCAGCAGCTTATCTAGCGGGAACTCCTACGAGCAGTACTTC. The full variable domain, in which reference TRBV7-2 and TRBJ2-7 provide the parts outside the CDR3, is GAGVSQSPSNKVTEKGKDVELRCDPISGHTALYWYRQSLGQGLEFLIYFQGNSAPDKSGLPSDRFSAERTGGSVSTLTIQRTQQEDSAVYLCASSLSSGNSYEQYFGPGTRLTVT.

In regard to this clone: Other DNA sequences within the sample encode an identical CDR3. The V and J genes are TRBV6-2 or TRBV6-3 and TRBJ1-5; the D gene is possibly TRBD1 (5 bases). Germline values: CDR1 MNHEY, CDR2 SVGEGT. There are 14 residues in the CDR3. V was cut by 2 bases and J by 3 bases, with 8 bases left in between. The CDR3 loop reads CASSYTGSNQPQHF. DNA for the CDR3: TGTGCCAGCAGTTACACAGGTTCCAATCAGCCCCAGCATTTT.

CDR3 nucleotides: TGTGCCAGCAGTTTAGGGTCCGGGGTTCCGGGGGGCTACACCTTC. Its translation: CASSLGSGVPGGYTF. The rearrangement uses TRBV27 and TRBJ1-2; D is unclear. The germline CDR1 and CDR2 sequences are MNHEY and SMNVEV (reference sequence). The CDR3 runs 15 residues. Trimming left V 2 bases short and J 8 bases short, with 18 bases between.

The DNA for the CDR3 is TGTGCCAGCAGCTTTGACAGGGGTCGAGAGCAGTTCTTC. Protein sequence: CASSFDRGREQFF. The chain employs TRBV7-2 and TRBJ2-1, with TRBD1 matching over 8 bases. Germline-derived CDR1 and CDR2 are SGHTA and FQGNSA. Unmatched junction bases numbered 5, after V lost 3 bases and J lost 10 bases. The CDR3 sequence is 13 residues long.

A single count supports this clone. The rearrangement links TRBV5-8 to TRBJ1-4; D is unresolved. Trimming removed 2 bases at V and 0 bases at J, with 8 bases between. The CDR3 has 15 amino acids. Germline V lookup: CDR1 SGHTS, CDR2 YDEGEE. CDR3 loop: CASSFAGSTNEKLFF. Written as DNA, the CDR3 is TGTGCCAGCAGCTTTGCGGGGTCAACTAATGAAAAACTGTTTTTT.

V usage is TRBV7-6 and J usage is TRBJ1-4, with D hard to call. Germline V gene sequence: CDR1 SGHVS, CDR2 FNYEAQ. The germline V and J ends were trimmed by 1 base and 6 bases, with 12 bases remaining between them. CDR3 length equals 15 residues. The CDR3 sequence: CASSLGSGGYEKLFF. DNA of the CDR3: TGTGCCAGCAGCTTAGGGTCTGGAGGGTATGAAAAACTGTTTTTT.